This TCR beta chain stems from a study of long-term antiretroviral therapy in people with HIV. At the level of the study: Collection of the earliest samples took place about a decade ahead of the 2015 immediate-ART recommendation.

The CDR3 has 15 amino acids. The V gene's germline CDR1 is MDHEN and CDR2 SYDVKM. Trimming took 6 bases from V and 3 from J; bases not matched to a gene: 11. Overall study results and limits: Investigators report no available data on ART adherence, viral resistance or therapy changes.

Sequencing used immunoSEQ v3.0 at survey level. Profiled with immunoSEQ multiplex PCR; TCRdb holds only in-frame clones, not every one. The sample lists approximately 21,000 clones, 88% occurring once. Details on this clone: Its antigen is undetermined.

This material consisted of unsorted PBMCs, taken 2.3 years after starting antiretroviral therapy. J is TRBJ2-7 and V is TRBV28; 7 bases are shared with TRBD2. The source is a man aged 60-69 years with HIV. The CDR3 loop reads CASRAGGGIFYEQYF. CDR3 nucleotides: TGTGCCAGCAGAGCTGGGGGGGGGATCTTCTACGAGCAGTACTTC.